The clone carrying this T cell receptor (beta chain) has only one observation. The data belong to a study of cytomegalovirus exposure and HLA in healthy donors. Libraries were prepared by immunoSEQ multiplex PCR; TCRdb keeps only in-frame clonotypes and omits some of them. The table records around 150,000 clones, 85% to 90% of them present only once. The CDR3 contains 15 residues. Per germline, CDR1 SGHNT and CDR2 YENEEA. V lost 5 bases and J lost 4; bases outside the gene matches: 2. V usage is TRBV11-3 and J usage is TRBJ2-1; TRBD2 aligns across 13 bases. The source is a woman aged 18-30 years in good health and CMV-seropositive. The sequencing sample was made of PBMCs. CDR3 sequence (DNA): TGTGCCAGCAGCGCACTAGCGGGAGGGTACAATGAGCAGTTCTTC. This encodes CASSALAGGYNEQFF.